The clone carrying this T cell receptor (beta chain) was detected many times. Its antigen is not known. The V end was cut by 1 base, the J end by 5 bases, with 15 bases between. CDR3 length equals 15 residues. This sample is part of a study of CD8 T cells in ankylosing spondylitis. Study conclusions and caveats: Certain motif variants had earlier been reported in reactive arthritis synovial fluid and blood. Clones linked with disease were CD8+ and fairly uncommon in the peripheral blood.

TCRdb reprocessed the 5' RACE reads with MiXCR, giving one entry per CDR3 protein. The sample records roughly 250,000 distinct CDR3 sequences, more than 9% being singletons. Sequenced sample: blood, either unsorted or a sorted T cell fraction (not recorded which). The source of this sequence is a male donor with ankylosing spondylitis or in good health (not recorded which). This chain uses TRBV12-3 or TRBV12-4 with TRBJ2-7; no firm D call. The CDR3 region has the DNA TGTGCCAGCAGTTTAGGGTCGACTTGGCAAGACGAGCAGTACTTC. Translation: CASSLGSTWQDEQYF.